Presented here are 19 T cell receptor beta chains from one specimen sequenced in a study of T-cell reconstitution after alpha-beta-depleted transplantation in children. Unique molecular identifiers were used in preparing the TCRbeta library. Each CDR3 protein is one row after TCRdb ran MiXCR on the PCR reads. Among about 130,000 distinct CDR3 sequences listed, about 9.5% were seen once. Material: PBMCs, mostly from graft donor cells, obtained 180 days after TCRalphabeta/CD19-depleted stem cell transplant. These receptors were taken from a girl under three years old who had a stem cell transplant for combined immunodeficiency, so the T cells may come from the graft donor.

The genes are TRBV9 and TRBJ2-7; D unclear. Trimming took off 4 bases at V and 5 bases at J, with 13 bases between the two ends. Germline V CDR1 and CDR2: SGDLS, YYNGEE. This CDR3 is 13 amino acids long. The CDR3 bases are TGTGCCAGCAGCTGGCTTGGAACTGACGAGCAGTACTTC. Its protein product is CASSWLGTDEQYF.

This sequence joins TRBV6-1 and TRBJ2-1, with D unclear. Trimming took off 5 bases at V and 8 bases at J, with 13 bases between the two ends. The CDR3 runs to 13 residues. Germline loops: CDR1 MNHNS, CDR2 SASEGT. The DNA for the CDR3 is TGTGCCAGCAGTCCCTTCCGGGTGGATGAGCAGTTCTTC. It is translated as CASSPFRVDEQFF.

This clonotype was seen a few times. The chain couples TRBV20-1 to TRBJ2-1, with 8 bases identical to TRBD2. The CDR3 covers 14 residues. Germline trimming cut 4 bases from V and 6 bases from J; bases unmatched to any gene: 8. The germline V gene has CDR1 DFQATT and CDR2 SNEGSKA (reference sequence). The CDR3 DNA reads TGCAGTGCTACCGTTGGCGGGAGGCGCAATGAGCAGTTCTTC. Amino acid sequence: CSATVGGRRNEQFF.

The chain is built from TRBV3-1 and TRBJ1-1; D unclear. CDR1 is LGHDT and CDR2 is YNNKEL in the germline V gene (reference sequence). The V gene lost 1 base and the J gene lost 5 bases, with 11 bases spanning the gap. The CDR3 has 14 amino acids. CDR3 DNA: TGTGCCAGCAGCCAAGTCGGCGGTAGGACTGAAGCTTTCTTT. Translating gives CASSQVGGRTEAFF.

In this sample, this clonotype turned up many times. The CDR3 DNA reads TGCGCCAGCAGCTTGGCCGAGGTCGCTGAAGCTTTCTTT. Amino acid sequence: CASSLAEVAEAFF. The gene calls are TRBV5-1 and TRBJ1-1; D gene uncertain. From germline, CDR1 is SGHRS and CDR2 YFSETQ. The CDR3 consists of 13 residues. Trimming removed 0 bases at V and 6 bases at J, with 9 bases between.

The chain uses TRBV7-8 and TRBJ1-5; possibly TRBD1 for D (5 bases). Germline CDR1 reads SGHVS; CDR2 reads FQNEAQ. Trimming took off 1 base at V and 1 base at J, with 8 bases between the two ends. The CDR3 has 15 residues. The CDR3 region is CASSLGGRSNQPQHF. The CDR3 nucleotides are TGTGCCAGCAGCTTAGGGGGGAGGAGCAATCAGCCCCAGCATTTT.

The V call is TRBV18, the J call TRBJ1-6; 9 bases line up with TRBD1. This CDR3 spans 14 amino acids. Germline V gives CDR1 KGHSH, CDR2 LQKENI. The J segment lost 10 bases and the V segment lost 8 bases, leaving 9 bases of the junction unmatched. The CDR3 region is CASTGQGMGSPLHF. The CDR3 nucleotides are TGTGCCAGCACGGGACAGGGAATGGGCTCACCCCTCCACTTT.

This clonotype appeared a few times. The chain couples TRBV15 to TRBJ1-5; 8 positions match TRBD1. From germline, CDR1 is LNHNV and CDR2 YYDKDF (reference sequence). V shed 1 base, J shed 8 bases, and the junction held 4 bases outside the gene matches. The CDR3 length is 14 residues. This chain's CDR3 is CATSRGTGRKPQHF. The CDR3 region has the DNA TGTGCCACCAGCAGAGGGACAGGGAGGAAGCCCCAGCATTTT.

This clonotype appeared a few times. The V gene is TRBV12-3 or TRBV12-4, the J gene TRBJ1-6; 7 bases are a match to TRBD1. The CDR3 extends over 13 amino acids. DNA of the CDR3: TGTGCTTCGTGGGCAGGGGGGAATTCACCCCTCCACTTT. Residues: CASWAGGNSPLHF.

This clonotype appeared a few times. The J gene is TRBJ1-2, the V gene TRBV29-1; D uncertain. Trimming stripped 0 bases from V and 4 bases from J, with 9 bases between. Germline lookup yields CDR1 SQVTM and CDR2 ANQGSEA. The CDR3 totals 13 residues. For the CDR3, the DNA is TGCAGCGTTGAAGATGGACCGGCCTATGGCTACACCTTC. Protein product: CSVEDGPAYGYTF.

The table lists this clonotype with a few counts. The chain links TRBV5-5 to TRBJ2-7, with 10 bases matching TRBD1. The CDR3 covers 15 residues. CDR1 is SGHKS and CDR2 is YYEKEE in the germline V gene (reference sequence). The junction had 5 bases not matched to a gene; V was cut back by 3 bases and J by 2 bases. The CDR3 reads CASSSSDRGPYEQYF. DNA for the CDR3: TGTGCCAGCAGCTCATCCGACAGGGGGCCCTACGAGCAGTACTTC.

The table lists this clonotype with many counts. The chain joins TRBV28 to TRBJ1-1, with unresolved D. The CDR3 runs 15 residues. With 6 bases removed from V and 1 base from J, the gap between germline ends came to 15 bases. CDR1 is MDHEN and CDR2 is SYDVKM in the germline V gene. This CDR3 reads CASRPSLSGNTEAFF. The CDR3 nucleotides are TGTGCCAGCAGGCCCTCACTGAGTGGGAACACTGAAGCTTTCTTT.

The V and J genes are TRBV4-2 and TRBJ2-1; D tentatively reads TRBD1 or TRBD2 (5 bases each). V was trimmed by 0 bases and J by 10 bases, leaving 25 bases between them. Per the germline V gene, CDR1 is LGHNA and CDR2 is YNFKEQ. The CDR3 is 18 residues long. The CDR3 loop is CASSQDHWGPSPLGEQFF. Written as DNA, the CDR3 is TGTGCCAGCAGCCAAGATCACTGGGGACCATCCCCTCTGGGGGAGCAGTTCTTC.

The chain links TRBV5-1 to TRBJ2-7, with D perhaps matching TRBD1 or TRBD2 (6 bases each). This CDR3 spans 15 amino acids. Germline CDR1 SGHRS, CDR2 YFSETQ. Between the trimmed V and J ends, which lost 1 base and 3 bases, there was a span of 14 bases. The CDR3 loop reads CASSLQQGGNYEQYF. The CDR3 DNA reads TGCGCCAGCAGCTTGCAACAGGGAGGTAACTACGAGCAGTACTTC.

CDR3 protein: CASLGRRAYEQYF. CDR3 bases: TGTGCCAGTCTGGGGCGGCGGGCCTACGAGCAGTACTTC. The chain recombines TRBV6-6 with TRBJ2-7; the D gene could be TRBD1 or TRBD2 (5 bases each). Looked up from germline, CDR1 is MNHNY and CDR2 is SVGAGI (reference sequence). The CDR3 runs to 13 residues. The V gene lost 9 bases and the J gene lost 2 bases, with 14 bases spanning the gap.

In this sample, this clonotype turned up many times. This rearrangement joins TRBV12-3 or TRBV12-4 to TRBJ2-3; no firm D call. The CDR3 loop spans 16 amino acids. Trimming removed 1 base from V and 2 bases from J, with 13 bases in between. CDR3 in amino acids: CASSLVWYSFTDTQYF. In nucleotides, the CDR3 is TGTGCCAGCAGTTTAGTGTGGTACTCCTTCACAGATACGCAGTATTTT.

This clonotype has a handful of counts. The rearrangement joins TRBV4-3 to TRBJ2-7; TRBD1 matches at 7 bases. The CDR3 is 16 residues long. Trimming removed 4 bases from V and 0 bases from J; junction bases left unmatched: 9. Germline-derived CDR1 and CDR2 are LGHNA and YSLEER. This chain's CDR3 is CASSRGTALSSYEQYF. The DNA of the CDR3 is TGCGCCAGCAGCCGAGGGACAGCCCTGAGCTCCTACGAGCAGTACTTC.

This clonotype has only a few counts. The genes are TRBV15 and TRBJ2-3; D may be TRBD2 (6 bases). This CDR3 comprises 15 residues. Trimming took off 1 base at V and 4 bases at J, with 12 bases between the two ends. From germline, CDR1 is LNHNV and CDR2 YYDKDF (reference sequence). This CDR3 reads CATSRGGVWADTQYF. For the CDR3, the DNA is TGTGCCACCAGCAGAGGCGGGGTCTGGGCAGATACGCAGTATTTT.

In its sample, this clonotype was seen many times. CDR3: CASSQERGPGTDTQYF. CDR3 sequence (DNA): TGCGCCAGCAGCCAAGAACGGGGGCCAGGCACAGATACGCAGTATTTT. The chain joins TRBV4-3 to TRBJ2-3; tentatively, D is TRBD1 or TRBD2 (6 bases each). CDR3 length: 16 amino acids. V lost 0 bases and J 1 base, leaving 11 bases between the germline ends. From germline, CDR1 is LGHNA and CDR2 YSLEER.